This is a list of T cell receptor beta chains from one sample in a study of PD-L1 blockade in urothelial cancer. TCRdb's table, derived via immunoSEQ multiplex PCR, lists solely in-frame clones and lacks some. Among roughly 51,000 clones listed, 70% to 90% were seen once. The input for sequencing was PBMCs, taken around atezolizumab (anti-PD-L1) treatment. Receptors were obtained from a man in his sixties with urothelial cancer. Each CDR3 is given with its conserved first and last residue. D genes are given only for firm matches. The listing skips clone size in some rows; elsewhere it reads once, few, many or a size class.

v_call	d_call	clone_size	j_call	cdr3_aa	cdr3_nt
TRBV9	TRBD2	.	TRBJ2-3	CASSVQGSGGGTQYF	TGTGCCAGCAGCGTACAAGGTAGCGGGGGTGGTACGCAGTATTTT
TRBV4-1	.	.	TRBJ1-4	CASSHGQQNEKLFF	TGCGCCAGCAGCCACGGACAGCAGAATGAAAAACTGTTTTTT
TRBV9	.	.	TRBJ1-2	CASSVVTGGPYGYTF	TGTGCCAGCAGCGTAGTTACGGGGGGACCCTATGGCTACACCTTC
TRBV25-1	.	once	TRBJ2-1	CASSDAGAPNEQFF	TGTGCCAGCAGTGACGCGGGGGCCCCCAATGAGCAGTTCTTC
TRBV7-3	TRBD2	.	TRBJ2-1	CASSSTGLVGYEQFF	TGTGCCAGCAGCTCTACCGGACTAGTGGGTTATGAGCAGTTCTTC
TRBV2	.	.	TRBJ2-1	CASSDISDYNEQFF	TGTGCCAGCAGTGACATTAGCGACTACAATGAGCAGTTCTTC
TRBV9	.	.	TRBJ2-3	CASSPDPGSSTDTQYF	TGTGCCAGCAGCCCAGACCCGGGGAGTAGCACAGATACGCAGTATTTT
TRBV7-2	TRBD2	.	TRBJ2-7	CASGAAGGYEQYF	TGTGCCAGCGGTGCGGCGGGGGGTTACGAGCAGTACTTC
TRBV30	TRBD2	.	TRBJ2-1	CAWKTSGRRSDEQFF	TGTGCCTGGAAGACTAGCGGGAGGAGGTCCGATGAGCAGTTCTTC
TRBV10-3	.	.	TRBJ2-2	CAISESRQGTGELFF	TGTGCCATCAGTGAGTCTCGGCAGGGCACCGGGGAGCTGTTTTTT
TRBV30	.	.	TRBJ1-6	CAWSTSRPTTLNSPLHF	TGTGCCTGGAGTACCTCCAGGCCGACTACCCTTAATTCACCCCTCCACTTT
TRBV5-6	TRBD1	.	TRBJ1-5	CASSSDRGDSNQPQHF	TGTGCCAGCAGCTCGGACAGGGGGGATAGCAATCAGCCCCAGCATTTT
TRBV19	TRBD1	.	TRBJ2-6	CASTSGTGGSGANVLTF	TGTGCCAGTACCTCCGGGACAGGAGGCTCTGGGGCCAACGTCCTGACTTTC
TRBV7-2	.	.	TRBJ1-2	CASSSGGAKTNYGYTF	TGTGCCAGCAGCTCTGGCGGCGCTAAGACTAACTATGGCTACACCTTC
TRBV7-9	TRBD2	.	TRBJ2-7	CASSSGLAGGKEQYF	TGTGCCAGCAGCTCGGGACTAGCGGGGGGGAAAGAGCAGTACTTC